Following are 16 T cell receptor beta chains from one sample sequenced in a study of T cell changes during pregnancy in multiple sclerosis. Libraries were prepared by immunoSEQ multiplex PCR; TCRdb keeps only in-frame clonotypes and omits some of them. The data show about 100,000 clones, just over 90% seen once. This specimen was peripheral blood, taken in the second trimester of pregnancy. The receptors were gathered from a female donor with multiple sclerosis, enrolled in a pregnancy study.

The rearrangement uses TRBV7-6 and TRBJ2-7, with D perhaps matching TRBD1 (5 bases). This CDR3 contains 12 residues. The V gene lost 1 base and the J gene lost 5 bases, with 6 bases spanning the gap. Germline CDR1 is SGHVS and CDR2 is FNYEAQ. CDR3 region: CASSLGGHEQYF. The DNA of the CDR3 is TGTGCCAGCAGCTTAGGGGGCCACGAGCAGTACTTC.

The rearrangement links TRBV7-9 to TRBJ2-2, with TRBD1 identical over 9 bases. CDR3 length equals 16 residues. Looked up from germline, CDR1 is SEHNR and CDR2 is FQNEAQ (reference sequence). With 0 bases clipped from V and 6 bases from J, the junction kept 5 bases outside the gene matches. The CDR3 region has the DNA TGTGCCAGCAGCTTAGCGAGGGACAGGGTCGCCGGGGAGCTGTTTTTT. The encoded protein is CASSLARDRVAGELFF.

The gene calls are TRBV30 and TRBJ2-5; 9 nucleotides line up with TRBD2. After removal of 8 bases from V and 2 bases from J, the junction contained 12 bases not matched to a gene. Germline loops: CDR1 GTSNPN, CDR2 SVGIG (reference sequence). The CDR3 spans 15 residues. CDR3 sequence: CAHQASGIDQETQYF. CDR3 nucleotides: TGTGCCCATCAGGCTAGCGGGATCGATCAAGAGACCCAGTACTTC.

The genes are TRBV30 and TRBJ2-5; 7 nucleotides agree with TRBD1. The trim removed 2 bases at V and 3 bases at J, leaving 9 bases unmatched. Germline assignment: CDR1 GTSNPN and CDR2 SVGIG (reference sequence). This CDR3 spans 15 amino acids. The CDR3 loop is CAWSPPDRPEETQYF. Here the CDR3 DNA reads TGTGCCTGGAGTCCCCCGGACAGGCCCGAAGAGACCCAGTACTTC.

V is TRBV9 and J is TRBJ2-2; D gene uncertain. The CDR3 runs to 12 residues. V was trimmed by 7 bases and J by 4 bases, leaving 8 bases between them. Germline V lookup: CDR1 SGDLS, CDR2 YYNGEE. This CDR3 is CASDRVTGELFF. In DNA form, the CDR3 reads TGTGCCAGCGACCGGGTCACCGGGGAGCTGTTTTTT.

The chain joins TRBV27 to TRBJ2-7, with D possibly TRBD1 on 5 matching bases. Between the trimmed V and J ends, which lost 2 bases and 2 bases, there was a span of 13 bases. This CDR3 spans 15 amino acids. Germline lookup yields CDR1 MNHEY and CDR2 SMNVEV (reference sequence). The CDR3 loop is CASSLGAGNTYEQYF. As DNA, the CDR3 is TGTGCCAGCAGTTTAGGCGCAGGGAATACCTACGAGCAGTACTTC.

The chain employs TRBV15 and TRBJ2-6; maybe TRBD1 (5 bases). CDR1 is LNHNV and CDR2 is YYDKDF in the germline V gene (reference sequence). Between the trimmed V and J ends, which lost 1 base and 1 base, there was a span of 5 bases. The CDR3 totals 15 residues. The CDR3 protein is CATSRAGSGANVLTF. Here the CDR3 DNA reads TGTGCCACCAGCAGAGCAGGGTCTGGGGCCAACGTCCTGACTTTC. Supplemented by reference TRBV15 and TRBJ2-6, the full variable domain reads DAMVIQNPRYQVTQFGKPVTLSCSQTLNHNVMYWYQQKSSQAPKLLFHYYDKDFNNEADTPDNFQSRRPNTSFCFLDIRSPGLGDTAMYLCATSRAGSGANVLTFGAGSRLTVL.

The chain recombines TRBV11-2 with TRBJ2-1; D is ambiguous. Germline V lookup: CDR1 SGHAT, CDR2 FQNNGV. The CDR3 sequence is 14 residues long. Trimming cost V 1 base and J 6 bases, with 10 bases left between them. This CDR3 is CASSLVSRSNEQFF. The CDR3 DNA is TGTGCCAGCAGCTTAGTCTCGCGTTCCAATGAGCAGTTCTTC.

This clone showed up just once. The V gene is TRBV28, the J gene TRBJ1-2; D is perhaps TRBD1 (6 bases). Germline lookup yields CDR1 MDHEN and CDR2 SYDVKM. This CDR3 is built from 15 residues. Trimming removed 5 bases from V and 7 bases from J, with 20 bases in between. The CDR3 spells CASSLTGTSGGGYTF. In nucleotides, the CDR3 is TGTGCCAGCAGTCTTACCGGGACATCGGGGGGTGGCTACACCTTC.

The V gene is TRBV19, the J gene TRBJ1-4, with D maybe TRBD1 (6 bases). Germline CDR1 and CDR2: LNHDA and SQIVND (reference sequence). Trimming left V 8 bases short and J 4 bases short, with 17 bases between. The CDR3 consists of 15 residues. CDR3 nucleotides: TGTGCCAGTCGTGCCGACAGGAGATTTAATGAAAAACTGTTTTTT. Its translation: CASRADRRFNEKLFF. The full variable domain, rest sourced from reference TRBV19 and TRBJ1-4, is DGGITQSPKYLFRKEGQNVTLSCEQNLNHDAMYWYRQDPGQGLRLIYYSQIVNDFQKGDIAEGYSVSREKKESFPLTVTSAQKNPTAFYLCASRADRRFNEKLFFGSGTQLSVL.

The chain links TRBV7-2 to TRBJ2-2; unclear D gene. CDR1 and CDR2 from the germline V gene are SGHTA and FQGNSA. This CDR3 region has 13 residues. V shed 3 bases and J shed 1 base, with 3 bases lying between them. The CDR3 protein is CASSFKNTGELFF. The CDR3 nucleotides read TGTGCCAGCAGCTTTAAGAACACCGGGGAGCTGTTTTTT.

The chain is built from TRBV15 and TRBJ1-3, with D possibly TRBD1 on 5 matching bases. Germline CDR1 LNHNV, CDR2 YYDKDF (reference sequence). The CDR3 length is 16 residues. The V and J ends lost 0 bases and 0 bases respectively, with 9 bases between them. CDR3 bases: TGTGCCACCAGCAGAGATGGTGGGGCCTCTGGAAACACCATATATTTT. It codes for CATSRDGGASGNTIYF. Full variable domain (remainder filled in from reference TRBV15 and TRBJ1-3): DAMVIQNPRYQVTQFGKPVTLSCSQTLNHNVMYWYQQKSSQAPKLLFHYYDKDFNNEADTPDNFQSRRPNTSFCFLDIRSPGLGDTAMYLCATSRDGGASGNTIYFGEGSWLTVV.

The rearrangement uses TRBV7-8 and TRBJ1-2, with D tentatively TRBD1 (6 bases). The CDR3 is 16 residues long. Trimming shortened V by 2 bases and J by 3 bases, and 16 bases separated the two germline ends. CDR1 and CDR2 (germline): SGHVS, FQNEAQ. CDR3: CASSLRMGQGYYGYTF. The DNA of the CDR3 is TGTGCCAGCAGCTTAAGGATGGGGCAGGGGTACTATGGCTACACCTTC.

The V call is TRBV6-5, the J call TRBJ1-2; TRBD1 matches at 7 bases. The CDR3 totals 14 residues. Per the germline V gene, CDR1 is MNHEY and CDR2 is SVGAGI. V dropped 6 bases and J dropped 7; count of bases not matched to a gene: 11. The CDR3 DNA is TGTGCCAGCAGCCGAGCAGACAGGGCAGGTGGCTACACCTTC. It yields the protein CASSRADRAGGYTF.

This clone was counted once. This chain uses TRBV5-4 with TRBJ2-7; TRBD2 aligns across 9 bases. The CDR3 has 15 amino acids. The junction had 7 bases not matched to a gene; V was cut back by 4 bases and J by 2 bases. Germline V gene lookup returns CDR1 SGHNT and CDR2 YYREEE (reference sequence). For the CDR3, the DNA is TGTGCCAGCAGCCTATCTAGCGGGACTACCTACGAGCAGTACTTC. It codes for CASSLSSGTTYEQYF.

V is TRBV7-6 and J is TRBJ2-7; perhaps TRBD2 as D (7 bases). Germline loops: CDR1 SGHVS, CDR2 FNYEAQ. V lost 5 bases and J 6 bases, leaving 14 bases between the germline ends. The CDR3 has 13 amino acids. CDR3 protein: CASSLKGGGEQYF. CDR3 coding DNA: TGTGCCAGCAGCCTTAAAGGGGGGGGCGAGCAGTACTTC.